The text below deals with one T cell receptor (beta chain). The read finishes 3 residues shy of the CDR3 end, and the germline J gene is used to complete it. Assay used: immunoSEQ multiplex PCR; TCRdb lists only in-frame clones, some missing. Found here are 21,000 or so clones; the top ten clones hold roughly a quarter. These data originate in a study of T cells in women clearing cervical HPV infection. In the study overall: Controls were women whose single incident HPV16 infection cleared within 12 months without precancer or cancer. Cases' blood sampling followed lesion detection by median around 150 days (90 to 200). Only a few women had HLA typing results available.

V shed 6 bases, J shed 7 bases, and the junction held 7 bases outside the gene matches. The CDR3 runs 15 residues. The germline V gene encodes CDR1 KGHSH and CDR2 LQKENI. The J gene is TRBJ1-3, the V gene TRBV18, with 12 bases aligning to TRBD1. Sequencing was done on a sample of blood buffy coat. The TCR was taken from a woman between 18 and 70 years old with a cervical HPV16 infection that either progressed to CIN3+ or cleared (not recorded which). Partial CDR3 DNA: TGTGCCAGCTCCCTGGGACAGGGGGCAACTAACACC. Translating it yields CASSLGQGATNT. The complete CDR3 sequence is CASSLGQGATNTIYF.